Each of the 8 T cell receptor beta chains below was sequenced from the same sample in a study of blood T cell repertoires in COVID-19. Here immunoSEQ multiplex PCR was the method, and the copy in TCRdb shows in-frame clones only, minus some. The repertoire holds a few hundred thousand clones, with approximately 88% as singletons. Specimen: peripheral blood. The receptor source for this set is a young woman with COVID-19, enrolled during active disease.

The chain is built from TRBV7-9 and TRBJ2-7, with 11 bases fitting TRBD1. The CDR3 runs 15 residues. With V trimmed by 5 bases and J by 3 bases, 6 bases remained unmatched. The V gene's germline CDR1 is SEHNR and CDR2 FQNEAQ (reference sequence). The CDR3 here is CASSQGQGAVYEQYV. CDR3 nucleotides: TGTGCCAGCAGCCAAGGACAGGGGGCGGTCTACGAGCAGTACGTC.

This clone was seen more than once but under ten times. The V and J genes are TRBV24-1 and TRBJ2-2; TRBD1 agrees at 10 bases. The junction had 6 bases not matched to a gene; V was cut back by 9 bases and J by 3 bases. Looked up from germline, CDR1 is KGHDR and CDR2 is SFDVKD. The CDR3 length is 15 residues. CDR3 protein: CATRGGQGDTGELFF. CDR3 coding DNA: TGTGCCACCCGCGGCGGACAGGGGGACACCGGGGAGCTGTTTTTT.

The V gene is TRBV29-1, the J gene TRBJ1-2, with a weak D call TRBD1 (5 bases). Per the germline V gene, CDR1 is SQVTM and CDR2 is ANQGSEA. V was cut by 6 bases and J by 7 bases, with 12 bases left in between. CDR3 size: 11 residues. The CDR3 sequence: CSVFQGGGYTF. The CDR3 DNA reads TGCAGCGTATTTCAGGGAGGTGGCTACACCTTC.

The gene calls are TRBV27 and TRBJ2-1, with 11 bases that match TRBD1. CDR1 is MNHEY and CDR2 is SMNVEV in the germline V gene (reference sequence). The CDR3 length is 15 residues. Trimming cost V 3 bases and J 7 bases; bases outside gene matches: 5. The CDR3 DNA is TGTGCCAGCAGTTTCTTCCGGGACAGGGGGAATGAGCAGTTCTTC. Its translation is CASSFFRDRGNEQFF.

The genes are TRBV24-1 and TRBJ2-1; 12 nucleotides agree with TRBD1. Germline loops: CDR1 KGHDR, CDR2 SFDVKD. This CDR3 has 18 amino acids. The junction had 11 bases not matched to a gene; V was cut back by 9 bases and J by 0 bases. DNA for the CDR3: TGTGCCACCTCACCGGGACAGGGGGCGATTAGCTCCTACAATGAGCAGTTCTTC. Its protein product is CATSPGQGAISSYNEQFF.

This clone was recorded many times. This chain connects TRBV29-1 to TRBJ1-3; the match to TRBD1 covers 7 bases. Per germline, CDR1 SQVTM and CDR2 ANQGSEA. The CDR3 runs 14 residues. J lost 3 bases, V lost 7 bases, and 9 bases had no gene match. Here the CDR3 reads CSAIPTGVGNTIYF. CDR3 coding DNA: TGCAGCGCCATCCCCACAGGGGTTGGAAACACCATATATTTT.

This clone is a singleton in its sample. The V call is TRBV15, the J call TRBJ1-5; 8 bases map to TRBD1. With 2 bases clipped from V and 3 bases from J, the junction kept 6 bases outside the gene matches. From germline, CDR1 is LNHNV and CDR2 YYDKDF (reference sequence). The CDR3 has 16 amino acids. Here the CDR3 reads CATSRPGQANNQPQHF. For the CDR3, the DNA is TGTGCCACCAGCAGACCGGGACAGGCCAACAATCAGCCCCAGCATTTT. The variable domain in full, completed from reference TRBV15 and TRBJ1-5, reads DAMVIQNPRYQVTQFGKPVTLSCSQTLNHNVMYWYQQKSSQAPKLLFHYYDKDFNNEADTPDNFQSRRPNTSFCFLDIRSPGLGDTAMYLCATSRPGQANNQPQHFGDGTRLSIL.

The chain joins TRBV7-9 to TRBJ2-7, with 9 bases lining up with TRBD1. The germline V gene encodes CDR1 SEHNR and CDR2 FQNEAQ (reference sequence). This CDR3 spans 15 amino acids. The V segment lost 3 bases and the J segment 3 bases; nucleotides outside the gene matches: 6. This CDR3 reads CASSFGTGYLYEQYF. Written as DNA, the CDR3 is TGTGCCAGCAGCTTCGGGACAGGGTATCTCTACGAGCAGTACTTC.